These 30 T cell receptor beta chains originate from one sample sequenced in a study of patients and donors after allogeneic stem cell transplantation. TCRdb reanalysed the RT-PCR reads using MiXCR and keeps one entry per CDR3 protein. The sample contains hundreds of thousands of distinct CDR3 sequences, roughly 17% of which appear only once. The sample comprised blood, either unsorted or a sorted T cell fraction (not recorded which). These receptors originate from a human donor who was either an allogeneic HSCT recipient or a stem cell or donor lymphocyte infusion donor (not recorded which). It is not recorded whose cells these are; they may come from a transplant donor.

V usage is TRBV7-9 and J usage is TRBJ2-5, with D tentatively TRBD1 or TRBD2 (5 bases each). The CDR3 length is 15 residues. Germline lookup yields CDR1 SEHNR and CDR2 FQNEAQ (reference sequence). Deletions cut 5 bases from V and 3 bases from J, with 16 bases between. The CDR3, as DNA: TGTGCCAGCAGCCTCACCGGGACGACTAAAGAGACCCAGTACTTC. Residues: CASSLTGTTKETQYF.

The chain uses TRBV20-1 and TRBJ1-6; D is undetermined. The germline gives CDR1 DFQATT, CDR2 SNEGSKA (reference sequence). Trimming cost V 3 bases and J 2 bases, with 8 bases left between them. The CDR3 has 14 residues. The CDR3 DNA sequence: TGCAGTGCTAGTATCCAAACCTATAATTCACCCCTCCACTTT. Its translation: CSASIQTYNSPLHF.

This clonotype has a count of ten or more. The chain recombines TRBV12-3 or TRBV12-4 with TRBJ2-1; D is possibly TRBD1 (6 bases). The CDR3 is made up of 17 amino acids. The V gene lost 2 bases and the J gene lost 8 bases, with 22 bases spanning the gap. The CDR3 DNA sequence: TGTGCCAGCAGTTTATTCTCCGGGACAAAGGTCTCCGATGAGCAGTTCTTC. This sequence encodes CASSLFSGTKVSDEQFF.

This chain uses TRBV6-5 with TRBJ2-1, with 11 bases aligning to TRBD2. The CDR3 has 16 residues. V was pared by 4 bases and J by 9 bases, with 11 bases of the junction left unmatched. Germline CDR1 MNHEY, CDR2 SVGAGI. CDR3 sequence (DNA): TGTGCCAGCAGTTCTACATCCGGGACTAGCGGAGGTGAGCAGTTCTTC. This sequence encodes CASSSTSGTSGGEQFF.

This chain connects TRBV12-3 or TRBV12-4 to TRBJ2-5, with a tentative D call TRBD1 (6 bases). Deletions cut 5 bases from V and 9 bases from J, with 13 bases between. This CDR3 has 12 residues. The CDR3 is CASSGTPGAQYF. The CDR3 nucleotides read TGTGCCAGCAGTGGGACCCCAGGGGCCCAGTACTTC.

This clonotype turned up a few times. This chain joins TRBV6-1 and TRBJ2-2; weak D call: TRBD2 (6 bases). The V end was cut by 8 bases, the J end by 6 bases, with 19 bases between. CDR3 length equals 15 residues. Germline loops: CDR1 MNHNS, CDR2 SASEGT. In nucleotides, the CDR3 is TGTGCCAGCTGCCTTTCGGAGGGAGTAGCCGGGGAGCTGTTTTTT. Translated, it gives CASCLSEGVAGELFF.

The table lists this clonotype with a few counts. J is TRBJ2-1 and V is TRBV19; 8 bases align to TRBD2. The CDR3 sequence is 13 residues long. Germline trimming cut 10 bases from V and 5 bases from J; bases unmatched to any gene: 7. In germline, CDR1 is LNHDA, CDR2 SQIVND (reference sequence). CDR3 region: CATGGRADNEQFF. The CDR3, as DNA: TGTGCCACGGGGGGGAGGGCTGACAATGAGCAGTTCTTC.

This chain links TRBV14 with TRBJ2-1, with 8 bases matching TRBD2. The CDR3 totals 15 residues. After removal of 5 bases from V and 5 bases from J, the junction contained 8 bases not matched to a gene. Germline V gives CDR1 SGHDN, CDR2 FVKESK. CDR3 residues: CASSAPGLVDNEQFF. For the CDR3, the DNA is TGTGCCAGCAGCGCTCCGGGACTAGTAGACAATGAGCAGTTCTTC.

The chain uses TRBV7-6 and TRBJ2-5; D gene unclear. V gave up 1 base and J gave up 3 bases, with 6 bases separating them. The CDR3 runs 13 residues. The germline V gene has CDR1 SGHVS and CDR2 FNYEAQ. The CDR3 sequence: CASSLVAKETQYF. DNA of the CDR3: TGTGCCAGCAGCTTAGTCGCAAAAGAGACCCAGTACTTC.

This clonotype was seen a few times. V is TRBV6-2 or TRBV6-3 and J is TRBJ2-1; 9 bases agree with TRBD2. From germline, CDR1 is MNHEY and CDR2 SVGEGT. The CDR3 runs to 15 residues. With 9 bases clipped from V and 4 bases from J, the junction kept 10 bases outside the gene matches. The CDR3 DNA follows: TGTGCCAGTCGCCGGTTGCGGGGGGGTTACAATGAGCAGTTCTTC. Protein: CASRRLRGGYNEQFF.

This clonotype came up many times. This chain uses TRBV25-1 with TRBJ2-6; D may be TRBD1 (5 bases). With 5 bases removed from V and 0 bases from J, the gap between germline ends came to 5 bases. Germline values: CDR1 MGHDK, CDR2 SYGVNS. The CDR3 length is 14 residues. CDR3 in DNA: TGTGCCAGCAGTAGGGGCTCTGGGGCCAACGTCCTGACTTTC. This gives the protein CASSRGSGANVLTF.

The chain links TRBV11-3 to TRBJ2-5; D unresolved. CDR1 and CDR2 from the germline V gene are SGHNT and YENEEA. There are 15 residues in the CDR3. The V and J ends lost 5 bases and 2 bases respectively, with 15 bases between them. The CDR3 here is CASSHPRGTQETQYF. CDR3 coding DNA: TGTGCCAGCAGCCATCCACGAGGAACACAAGAGACCCAGTACTTC.

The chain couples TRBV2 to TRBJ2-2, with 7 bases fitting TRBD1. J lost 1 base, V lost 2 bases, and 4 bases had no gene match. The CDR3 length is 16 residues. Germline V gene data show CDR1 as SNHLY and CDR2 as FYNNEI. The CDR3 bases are TGTGCCAGCAGTGAAATTGGGACAGAGAACACCGGGGAGCTGTTTTTT. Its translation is CASSEIGTENTGELFF.

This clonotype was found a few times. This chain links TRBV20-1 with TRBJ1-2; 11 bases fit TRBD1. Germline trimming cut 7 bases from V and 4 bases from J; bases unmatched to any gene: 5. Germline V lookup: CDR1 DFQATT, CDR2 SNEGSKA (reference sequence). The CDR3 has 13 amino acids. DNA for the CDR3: TGCAGTGTACCGGGACAGGGGGTCTATGGCTACACCTTC. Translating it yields CSVPGQGVYGYTF.

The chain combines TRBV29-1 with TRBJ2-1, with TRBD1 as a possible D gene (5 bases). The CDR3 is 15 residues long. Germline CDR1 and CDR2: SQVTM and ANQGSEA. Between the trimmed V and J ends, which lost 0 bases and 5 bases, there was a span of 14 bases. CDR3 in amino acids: CSVEDPQGKHNEQFF. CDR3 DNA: TGCAGCGTTGAAGATCCCCAGGGCAAGCACAATGAGCAGTTCTTC.

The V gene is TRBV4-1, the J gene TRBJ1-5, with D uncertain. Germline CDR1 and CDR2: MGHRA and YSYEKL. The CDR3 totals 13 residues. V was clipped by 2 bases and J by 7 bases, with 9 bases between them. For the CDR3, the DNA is TGCGCCAGCAGCCAATTCACTGGACAGCCCCAGCATTTT. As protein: CASSQFTGQPQHF.

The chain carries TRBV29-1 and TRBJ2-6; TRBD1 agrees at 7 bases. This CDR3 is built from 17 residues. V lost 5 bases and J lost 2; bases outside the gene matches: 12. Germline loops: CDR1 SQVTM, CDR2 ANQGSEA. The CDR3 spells CSVSGQPRDAGANVLTF. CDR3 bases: TGCAGCGTTTCGGGACAGCCCCGGGACGCTGGGGCCAACGTCCTGACTTTC.

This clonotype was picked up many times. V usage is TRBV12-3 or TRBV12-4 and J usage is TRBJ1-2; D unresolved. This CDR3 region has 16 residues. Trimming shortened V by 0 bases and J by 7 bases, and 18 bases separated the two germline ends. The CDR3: CASSLAPGLGLSGYTF. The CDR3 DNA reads TGTGCCAGCAGTTTAGCGCCGGGGTTAGGGCTGTCTGGCTACACCTTC.

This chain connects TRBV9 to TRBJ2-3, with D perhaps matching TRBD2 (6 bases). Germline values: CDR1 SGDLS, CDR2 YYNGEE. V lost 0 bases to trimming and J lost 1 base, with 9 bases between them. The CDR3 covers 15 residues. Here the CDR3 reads CASSVGWGGTDTQYF. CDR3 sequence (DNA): TGTGCCAGCAGCGTAGGGTGGGGGGGCACAGATACGCAGTATTTT. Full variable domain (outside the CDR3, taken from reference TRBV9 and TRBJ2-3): DSGVTQTPKHLITATGQRVTLRCSPRSGDLSVYWYQQSLDQGLQFLIQYYNGEERAKGNILERFSAQQFPDLHSELNLSSLELGDSALYFCASSVGWGGTDTQYFGPGTRLTVL.

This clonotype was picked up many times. The DNA of the CDR3 is TGCGCCAGCAGCCAAATCAGGGGGCTCAGCACTGAAGCTTTCTTT. It yields the protein CASSQIRGLSTEAFF. The chain uses TRBV4-1 and TRBJ1-1, with 8 bases matching TRBD1. CDR1 is MGHRA and CDR2 is YSYEKL in the germline V gene. The CDR3 extends over 15 amino acids. V was clipped by 2 bases and J by 4 bases; unmatched bases: 6.

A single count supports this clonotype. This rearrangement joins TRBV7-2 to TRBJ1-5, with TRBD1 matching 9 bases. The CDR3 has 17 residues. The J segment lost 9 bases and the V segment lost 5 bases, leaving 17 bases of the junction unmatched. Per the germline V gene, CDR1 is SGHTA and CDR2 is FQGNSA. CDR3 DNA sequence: TGTGCCAGCAGCCCCGCCCCTGACAGGGGGTATCCTACGCCCCAGCATTTT. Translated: CASSPAPDRGYPTPQHF.

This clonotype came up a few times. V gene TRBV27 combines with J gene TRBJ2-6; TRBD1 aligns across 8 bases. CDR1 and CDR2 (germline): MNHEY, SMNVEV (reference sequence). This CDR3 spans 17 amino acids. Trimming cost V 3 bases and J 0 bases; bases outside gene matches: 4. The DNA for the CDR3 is TGTGCCAGCAGTTTCCGGGACAGGACCTCTGGGGCCAACGTCCTGACTTTC. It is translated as CASSFRDRTSGANVLTF.

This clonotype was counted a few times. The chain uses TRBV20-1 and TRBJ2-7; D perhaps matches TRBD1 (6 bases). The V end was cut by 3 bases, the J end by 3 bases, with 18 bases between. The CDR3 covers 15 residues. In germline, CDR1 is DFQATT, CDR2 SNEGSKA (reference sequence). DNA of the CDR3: TGCAGTGCTAGTGCCTTATACAGGGCCCTCTACGAGCAGTACTTC. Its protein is CSASALYRALYEQYF.

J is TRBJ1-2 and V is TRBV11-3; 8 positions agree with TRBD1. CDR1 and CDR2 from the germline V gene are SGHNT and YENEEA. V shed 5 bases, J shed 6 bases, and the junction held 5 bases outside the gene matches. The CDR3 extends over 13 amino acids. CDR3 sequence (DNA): TGTGCCAGCAGCAAAGGGACAGGCAATGGCTACACCTTC. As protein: CASSKGTGNGYTF.

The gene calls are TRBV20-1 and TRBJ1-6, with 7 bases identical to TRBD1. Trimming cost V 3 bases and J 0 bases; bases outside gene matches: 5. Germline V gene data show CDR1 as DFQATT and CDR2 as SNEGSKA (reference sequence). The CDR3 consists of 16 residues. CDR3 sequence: CSASANRGSYNSPLHF. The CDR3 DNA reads TGCAGTGCTAGCGCCAACAGGGGCTCCTATAATTCACCCCTCCACTTT.

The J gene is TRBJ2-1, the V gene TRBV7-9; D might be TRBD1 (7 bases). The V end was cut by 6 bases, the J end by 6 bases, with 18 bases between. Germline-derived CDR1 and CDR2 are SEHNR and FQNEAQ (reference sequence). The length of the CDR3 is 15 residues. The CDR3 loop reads CASSPGGPGGNEQFF. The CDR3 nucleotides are TGTGCCAGCAGTCCCGGGGGTCCAGGGGGCAATGAGCAGTTCTTC.

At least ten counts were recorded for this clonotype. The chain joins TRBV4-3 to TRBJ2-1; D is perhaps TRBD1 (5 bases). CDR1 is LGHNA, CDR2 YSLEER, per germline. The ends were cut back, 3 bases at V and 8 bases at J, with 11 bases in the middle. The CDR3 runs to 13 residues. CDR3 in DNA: TGCGCCAGCAGCCACGAGATACAGGATGAGCAGTTCTTC. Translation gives CASSHEIQDEQFF.

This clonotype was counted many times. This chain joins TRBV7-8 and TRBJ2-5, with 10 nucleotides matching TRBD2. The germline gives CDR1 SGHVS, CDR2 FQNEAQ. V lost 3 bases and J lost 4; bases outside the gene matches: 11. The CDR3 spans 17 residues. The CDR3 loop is CASSFRASGSFRETQYF. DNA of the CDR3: TGTGCCAGCAGCTTTAGGGCTAGCGGGAGTTTTCGAGAGACCCAGTACTTC.

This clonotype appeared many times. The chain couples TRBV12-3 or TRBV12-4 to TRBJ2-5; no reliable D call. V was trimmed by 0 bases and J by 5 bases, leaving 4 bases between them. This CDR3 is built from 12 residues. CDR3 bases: TGTGCCAGCAGTTTAGCGAGGGAGACCCAGTACTTC. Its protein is CASSLARETQYF.

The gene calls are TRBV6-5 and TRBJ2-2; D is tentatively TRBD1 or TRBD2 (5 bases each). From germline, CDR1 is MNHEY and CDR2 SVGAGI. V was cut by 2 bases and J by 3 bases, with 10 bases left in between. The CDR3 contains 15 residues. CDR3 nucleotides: TGTGCCAGCAGTTACCTCCTGGGGGACACCGGGGAGCTGTTTTTT. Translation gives CASSYLLGDTGELFF.